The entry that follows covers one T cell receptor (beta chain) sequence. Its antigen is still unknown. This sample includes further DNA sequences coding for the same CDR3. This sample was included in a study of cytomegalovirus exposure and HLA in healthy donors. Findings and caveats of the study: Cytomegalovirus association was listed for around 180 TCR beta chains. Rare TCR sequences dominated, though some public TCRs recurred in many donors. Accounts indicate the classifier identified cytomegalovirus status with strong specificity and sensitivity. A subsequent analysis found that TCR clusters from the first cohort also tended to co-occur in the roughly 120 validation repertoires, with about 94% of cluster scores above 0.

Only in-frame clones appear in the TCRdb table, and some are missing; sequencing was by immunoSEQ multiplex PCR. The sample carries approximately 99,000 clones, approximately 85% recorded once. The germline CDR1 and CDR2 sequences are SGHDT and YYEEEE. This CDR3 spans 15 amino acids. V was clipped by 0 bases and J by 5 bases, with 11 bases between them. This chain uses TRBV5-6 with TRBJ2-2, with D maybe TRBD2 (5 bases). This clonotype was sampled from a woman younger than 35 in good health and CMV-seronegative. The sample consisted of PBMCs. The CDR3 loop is CASSLVTGGTGELFF. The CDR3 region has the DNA TGTGCCAGCAGCTTGGTTACGGGCGGGACCGGGGAGCTGTTTTTT.